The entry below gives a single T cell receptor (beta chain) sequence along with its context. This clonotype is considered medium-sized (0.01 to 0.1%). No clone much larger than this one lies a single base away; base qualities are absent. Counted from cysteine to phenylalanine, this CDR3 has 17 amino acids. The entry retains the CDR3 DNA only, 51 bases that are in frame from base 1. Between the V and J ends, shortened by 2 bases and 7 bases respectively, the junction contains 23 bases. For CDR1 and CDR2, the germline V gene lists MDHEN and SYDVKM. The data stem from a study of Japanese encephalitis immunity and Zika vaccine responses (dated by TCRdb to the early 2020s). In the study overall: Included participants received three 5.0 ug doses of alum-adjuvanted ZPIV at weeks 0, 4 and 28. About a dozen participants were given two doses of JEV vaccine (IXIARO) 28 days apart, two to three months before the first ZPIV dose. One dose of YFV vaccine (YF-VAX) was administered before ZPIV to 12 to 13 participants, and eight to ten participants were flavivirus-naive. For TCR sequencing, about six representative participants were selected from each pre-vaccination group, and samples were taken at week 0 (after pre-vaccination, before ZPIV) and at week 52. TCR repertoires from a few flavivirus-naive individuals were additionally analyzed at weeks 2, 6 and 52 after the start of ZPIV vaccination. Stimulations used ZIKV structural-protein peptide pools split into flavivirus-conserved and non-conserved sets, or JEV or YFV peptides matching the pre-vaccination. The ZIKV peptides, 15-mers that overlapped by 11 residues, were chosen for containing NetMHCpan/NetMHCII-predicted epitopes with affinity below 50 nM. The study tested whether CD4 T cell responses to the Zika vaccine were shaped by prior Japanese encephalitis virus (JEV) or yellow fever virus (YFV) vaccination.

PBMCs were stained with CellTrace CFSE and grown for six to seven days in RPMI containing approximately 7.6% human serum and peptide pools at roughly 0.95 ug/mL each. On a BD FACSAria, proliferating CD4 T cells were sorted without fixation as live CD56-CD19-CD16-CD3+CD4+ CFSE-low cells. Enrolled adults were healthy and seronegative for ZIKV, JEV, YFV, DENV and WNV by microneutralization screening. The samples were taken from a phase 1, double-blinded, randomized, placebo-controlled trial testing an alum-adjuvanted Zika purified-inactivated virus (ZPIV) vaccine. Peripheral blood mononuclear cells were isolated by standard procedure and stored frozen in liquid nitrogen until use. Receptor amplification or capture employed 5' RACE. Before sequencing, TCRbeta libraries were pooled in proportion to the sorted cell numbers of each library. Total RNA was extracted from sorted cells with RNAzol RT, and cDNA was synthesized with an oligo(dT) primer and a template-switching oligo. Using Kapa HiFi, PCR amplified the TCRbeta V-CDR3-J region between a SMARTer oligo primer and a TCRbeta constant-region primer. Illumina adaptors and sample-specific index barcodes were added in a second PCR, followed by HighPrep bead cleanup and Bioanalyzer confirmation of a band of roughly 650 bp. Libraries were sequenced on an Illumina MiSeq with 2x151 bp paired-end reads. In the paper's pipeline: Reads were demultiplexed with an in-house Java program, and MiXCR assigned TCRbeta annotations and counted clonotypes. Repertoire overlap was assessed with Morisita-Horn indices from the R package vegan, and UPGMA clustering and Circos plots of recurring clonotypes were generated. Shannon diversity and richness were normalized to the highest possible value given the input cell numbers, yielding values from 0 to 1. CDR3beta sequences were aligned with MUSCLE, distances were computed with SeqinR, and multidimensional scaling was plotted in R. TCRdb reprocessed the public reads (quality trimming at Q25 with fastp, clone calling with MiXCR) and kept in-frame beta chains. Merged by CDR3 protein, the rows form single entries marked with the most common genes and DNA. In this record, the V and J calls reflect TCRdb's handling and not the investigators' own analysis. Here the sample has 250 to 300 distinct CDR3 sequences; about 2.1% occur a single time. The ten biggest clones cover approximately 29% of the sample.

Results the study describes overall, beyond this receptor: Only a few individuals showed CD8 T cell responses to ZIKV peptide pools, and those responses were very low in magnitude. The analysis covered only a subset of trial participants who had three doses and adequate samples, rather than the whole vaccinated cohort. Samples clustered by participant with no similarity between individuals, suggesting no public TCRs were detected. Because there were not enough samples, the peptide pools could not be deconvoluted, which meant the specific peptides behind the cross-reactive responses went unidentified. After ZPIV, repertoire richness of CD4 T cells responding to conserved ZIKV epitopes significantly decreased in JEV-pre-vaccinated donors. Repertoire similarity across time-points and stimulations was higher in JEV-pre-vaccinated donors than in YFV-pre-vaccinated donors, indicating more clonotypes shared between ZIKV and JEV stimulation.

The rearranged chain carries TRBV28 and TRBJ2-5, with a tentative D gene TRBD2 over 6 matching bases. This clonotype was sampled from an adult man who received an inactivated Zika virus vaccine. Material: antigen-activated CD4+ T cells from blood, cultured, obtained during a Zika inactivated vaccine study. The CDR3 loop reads CASSLGPGEGGVGTQYF. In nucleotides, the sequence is TGTGCCAGCAGTTTAGGCCCTGGGGAAGGAGGGGTAGGGACCCAGTACTTC.